The clone carrying this T cell receptor (beta chain) was counted between two and nine times. This specimen comes from a study of blood T cell repertoires in COVID-19. Study information: Sources were T cells, B-cell-depleted T cells, or PBMCs; the material itself was cDNA or gDNA.

Sequenced by immunoSEQ multiplex PCR; TCRdb stores in-frame clones only, minus some. Of around 200,000 clones in the sample, 75% to 90% were seen once. Participants classified as exposed had met a COVID-19 case within 2 weeks before study entry. This CDR3 has 16 amino acids. CDR1 LGHDT and CDR2 YNNKEL come from the germline V gene (reference sequence). Trimming cost V 4 bases and J 0 bases, with 13 bases left between them. The specimen sequenced was PBMCs or T cells enriched from blood (not recorded which). The receptor was derived from a woman aged 25-40 years who had been exposed to COVID-19. The J gene is TRBJ1-5, the V gene TRBV3-1 (or the pseudogene TRBV3-2), with D unclear. CDR3 coding DNA: TGTGCCAGCAGCCCTGCGGGCGGGAGTAGCAATCAGCCCCAGCATTTT. Its protein product is CASSPAGGSSNQPQHF.